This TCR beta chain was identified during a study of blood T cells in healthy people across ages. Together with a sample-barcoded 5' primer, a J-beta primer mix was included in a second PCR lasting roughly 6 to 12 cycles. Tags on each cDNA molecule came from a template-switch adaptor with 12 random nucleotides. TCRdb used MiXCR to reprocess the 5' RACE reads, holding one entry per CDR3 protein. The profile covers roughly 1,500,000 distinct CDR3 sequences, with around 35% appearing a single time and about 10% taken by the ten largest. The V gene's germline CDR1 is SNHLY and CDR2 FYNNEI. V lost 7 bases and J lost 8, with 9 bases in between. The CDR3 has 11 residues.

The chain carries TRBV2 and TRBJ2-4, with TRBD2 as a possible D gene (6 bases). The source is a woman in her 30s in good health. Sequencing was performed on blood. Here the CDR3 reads CASTGSYIQYF. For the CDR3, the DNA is TGTGCCAGCACCGGGAGTTACATTCAGTACTTC.